This T cell receptor beta chain was observed in a study of T cells in Graves' hyperthyroidism and ophthalmopathy. This CDR3 contains 14 residues. The V gene end was trimmed by 7 bases and the J gene end by 5 bases; junction bases not matched to a gene: 9. Germline V gene sequence: CDR1 LGHNT, CDR2 FRNRAP. General study findings and limits: Blood also showed most of the thyroid clonotypes that were expanded above 0.001. Prediction of ophthalmopathy progression came a median around 7.1 months pre-onset.

Clinicians diagnosed patients from clinical symptoms, serum thyroxine and TRAb, thyroid ultrasound and orbital computed tomography. Predating any ophthalmopathy symptoms, the blood sample was taken at first hyperthyroidism diagnosis. Authors of the study amplified TCR beta CDR3 regions from RNA transcripts. A set of HTBI primers served as the primers for a first-round RT-PCR of the TCR CDR3. TCRdb fed the multiplex PCR reads into MiXCR, producing one record per CDR3 protein. The sample contains about 770,000 distinct CDR3 sequences, approximately 19% of which appear only once. A word on this clonotype: Its cognate antigen is unknown.

The J gene is TRBJ1-2, the V gene TRBV12-5, with 8 bases fitting TRBD1. The origin of this receptor is a woman between 50 and 59 years old with Graves' hyperthyroidism that later progressed to Graves' ophthalmopathy. Sequenced input: blood. DNA of the CDR3: TGTGCTAGTGCTGCGACAGGGGATGGGTATGGCTACACCTTC. This codes for CASAATGDGYGYTF.